The next 10 T cell receptor beta chains were all read from a single sample in a study of cytomegalovirus exposure and HLA in healthy donors (dated by TCRdb to the late 2010s). Libraries were made using the immunoSEQ multiplex PCR assay. TCRdb holds this immuneACCESS table with in-frame rearrangements only. Some clones are missing; in checked studies, unresolved V genes explain under half, and the rest has no known cause. For this sample there are approximately 58,000 clones; roughly 94% appear just once. The ten largest clones represent 5.5% to 7.5% of the sample. The sequenced sample was PBMCs. The receptors derive from a woman aged 18-29 years in good health and CMV-seropositive.

The chain has TRBV9 and TRBJ2-7; maybe TRBD1 (5 bases). Germline CDR1 reads SGDLS; CDR2 reads YYNGEE. V dropped 4 bases and J dropped 2 bases, with 22 bases sitting between them. This CDR3 is 17 amino acids long. In nucleotides, the CDR3 is TGTGCCAGCAGCAGGAGCCACAGGTCTACAAGCCCCTACGAGCAGTACTTC. As protein: CASSRSHRSTSPYEQYF. Together with reference TRBV9 and TRBJ2-7, the CDR3 gives the full variable domain: DSGVTQTPKHLITATGQRVTLRCSPRSGDLSVYWYQQSLDQGLQFLIQYYNGEERAKGNILERFSAQQFPDLHSELNLSSLELGDSALYFCASSRSHRSTSPYEQYFGPGTRLTVT.

This chain joins TRBV9 and TRBJ2-3; 8 nucleotides agree with TRBD2. The CDR3 runs to 14 residues. Trimming at V came to 6 bases and at J to 0 bases, leaving 3 bases not matched to a gene. Germline V gene sequence: CDR1 SGDLS, CDR2 YYNGEE. The DNA of the CDR3 is TGTGCCAGCACCTCTAGCGGGAGCACAGATACGCAGTATTTT. Its translation: CASTSSGSTDTQYF.

The rearrangement joins TRBV7-9 to TRBJ2-3, with no clear D. Germline CDR1 and CDR2: SEHNR and FQNEAQ (reference sequence). V lost 6 bases to trimming and J lost 5 bases, with 9 bases between them. The CDR3 has 12 amino acids. CDR3 in DNA: TGTGCCAGCAGATACTCCCTAGATACGCAGTATTTT. Residues: CASRYSLDTQYF.

In this sample, this clone turned up once. This chain connects TRBV7-9 to TRBJ2-1; a possible D gene is TRBD2 (5 bases). Trimming removed 3 bases from V and 5 bases from J, with 17 bases in between. CDR3 size: 16 residues. Looked up from germline, CDR1 is SEHNR and CDR2 is FQNEAQ (reference sequence). The CDR3 nucleotides read TGTGCCAGCAGCTTTTCATTAACCAGCGGAGACAATGAGCAGTTCTTC. Amino acid sequence: CASSFSLTSGDNEQFF. Looking up the rest from reference TRBV7-9 and TRBJ2-1 gives the full variable domain: DTGVSQNPRHKITKRGQNVTFRCDPISEHNRLYWYRQTLGQGPEFLTYFQNEAQLEKSRLLSDRFSAERPKGSFSTLEIQRTEQGDSAMYLCASSFSLTSGDNEQFFGPGTRLTVL.

The genes are TRBV27 and TRBJ2-5; the match to TRBD2 covers 11 bases. The CDR3 runs to 17 residues. Germline V gives CDR1 MNHEY, CDR2 SMNVEV (reference sequence). J gave up 7 bases and V 3 bases, and 13 bases lay outside the gene matches. The CDR3 sequence: CASSFSLAGDPPGTQYF. In DNA, the CDR3 is TGTGCCAGCAGTTTTTCACTAGCGGGAGACCCCCCGGGGACCCAGTACTTC.

This chain uses TRBV7-9 with TRBJ2-5; 8 bases are a match to TRBD1. The germline gives CDR1 SEHNR, CDR2 FQNEAQ (reference sequence). CDR3 length: 17 residues. J lost 1 base, V lost 4 bases, and 11 bases had no gene match. The CDR3 loop is CASSSGASTGGQETQYF. CDR3 DNA: TGTGCCAGCAGCTCGGGGGCAAGTACAGGGGGCCAAGAGACCCAGTACTTC.

This chain uses TRBV6-1 with TRBJ1-2, with no clear D. CDR3 size: 16 residues. Deletions cut 2 bases from V and 3 bases from J, with 16 bases between. Per the germline V gene, CDR1 is MNHNS and CDR2 is SASEGT. CDR3 coding DNA: TGTGCCAGCAGTGAAATCGGTACACGGGGAGACTATGGCTACACCTTC. Its translation: CASSEIGTRGDYGYTF.

This sequence joins TRBV2 and TRBJ2-5, with 8 bases lining up with TRBD2. The end of the DNA aligns better with TRBJ2-7, so the J call may be wrong. CDR3 size: 13 residues. Germline V lookup: CDR1 SNHLY, CDR2 FYNNEI. CDR3 coding DNA: TGTGCCAGCTCGTCAGCGGGAGTAAGCGAGCAGTACTTC. Its protein is CASSSAGVSEQYF.

The chain uses TRBV5-1 and TRBJ2-1; the match to TRBD2 covers 13 bases. V lost 3 bases and J lost 5; bases outside the gene matches: 5. Germline V lookup: CDR1 SGHRS, CDR2 YFSETQ. CDR3 length equals 16 residues. The CDR3 reads CASSSGLAGVDNEQFF. The CDR3 bases are TGCGCCAGCAGCTCAGGACTAGCGGGGGTCGACAATGAGCAGTTCTTC.

This chain joins TRBV30 and TRBJ2-3; D may be TRBD2 (7 bases). The CDR3 sequence is 16 residues long. Trimming shortened V by 0 bases and J by 4 bases, and 17 bases separated the two germline ends. Germline V lookup: CDR1 GTSNPN, CDR2 SVGIG (reference sequence). The DNA of the CDR3 is TGTGCCTGGAGTGTACGGCGTAGGGGGAGGGCAGATACGCAGTATTTT. This encodes CAWSVRRRGRADTQYF.